The rows below give T cell receptor beta chains drawn from one sample of a study of technical replicates of blood from a few donors. Libraries were prepared by immunoSEQ multiplex PCR; TCRdb keeps only in-frame clonotypes and omits some of them. The table includes more than 65,000 clones, 90% to 98% detected once. The source material was T cells isolated from PBMCs. Receptors were obtained from a human donor in good health. The CDR3 runs from the conserved cysteine through the conserved F or W. A D gene is named only where the DNA matches it firmly. Clone size appears in some rows only: once, few, many, or a class for an expanded clone.

size	D	V	J	DNA	CDR3
-	TRBD2	TRBV15	TRBJ2-3	TGTGCCACCAGCAGAGAGATCCCTCCGGGACTAGCCCTCACAGATACGCAGTATTTT	CATSREIPPGLALTDTQYF
-	-	TRBV11-2	TRBJ1-1	TGTGCCAGCAGTTTAAGTTTGCGAGCTTTCTTT	CASSLSLRAFF
-	TRBD1	TRBV25-1	TRBJ2-2	TGTGCCAGCAGTGGGAGACAGGGGAACACCGGGGAGCTGTTTTTT	CASSGRQGNTGELFF
-	TRBD2	TRBV11-3	TRBJ2-7	TGTGCCAGCAGCTCCGCCGGAGCGGGAGGGCCTCAGTACTTC	CASSSAGAGGPQYF
-	TRBD2	TRBV15	TRBJ2-5	TGTGCCACCAGCTTATTTGGCGGGAGGGAGGAGACCCAGTACTTC	CATSLFGGREETQYF
-	TRBD2	TRBV25-1	TRBJ2-7	TGTGCCAGCAGTGAATTCGCTAGCGGGAGCTACGAGCAGTACTTC	CASSEFASGSYEQYF
-	-	TRBV7-8	TRBJ2-2	TGTGCCAGCAGTTTAAAAAGGGGGACACCTCGGGCCGGGGAGCTGTTTTTT	CASSLKRGTPRAGELFF
-	TRBD2	TRBV12-5	TRBJ2-5	TGTGCTAGTGGTTTGGAGACTAGCGGGTTCCAAGAGACCCAGTACTTC	CASGLETSGFQETQYF
-	TRBD1	TRBV27	TRBJ1-6	TGTGCCAGCAGTTTACGACAGGGTTCGACTTCCCGACTTAATTCACCCCTCCACTTT	CASSLRQGSTSRLNSPLHF
-	TRBD2	TRBV6-4	TRBJ2-4	TGTGCCAGCAGGAGTTTGGGACTAGCGGTACGGTACTATATTCAGTACTTC	CASRSLGLAVRYYIQYF
-	-	TRBV5-1	TRBJ1-5	TGCGCCAGCAGCTTATATAGCAATCAGCCCCAGCATTTT	CASSLYSNQPQHF
-	-	TRBV10-1	TRBJ2-7	TGCGCCAGCAGTGAGGTTCAGGCACGGGAGCAGTACTTC	CASSEVQAREQYF
-	TRBD2	TRBV15	TRBJ2-3	TGTGCCACCAGCAGAGTCAGCGGGAGTGGCACAGATACGCAGTATTTT	CATSRVSGSGTDTQYF
-	TRBD2	TRBV11-2	TRBJ2-7	TGTGCCAGCAGCTTAGACGAGGGACTATACTCCTACGAGCAGTACTTC	CASSLDEGLYSYEQYF
-	-	TRBV4-3	TRBJ1-5	TGCGCCAGCAGCCAAGTAGCGGGACACTTGACAAATCAGCCCCAGCATTTT	CASSQVAGHLTNQPQHF
-	TRBD1	TRBV5-4	TRBJ1-1	TGTGCCAGCAGCTTGATCGACAGGGTAGACACTGAAGCTTTCTTT	CASSLIDRVDTEAFF
-	-	TRBV28	TRBJ1-4	TGTGCCAGCAGGTCAGCGGGGGATGAAAAACTGTTTTTT	CASRSAGDEKLFF
-	TRBD2	TRBV19	TRBJ2-7	TGTGCCAGTAGTAGAGAGCGGGAGGGCCACGAGCAGTACTTC	CASSREREGHEQYF
-	TRBD1	TRBV5-6	TRBJ1-2	TGTGCCAGCAGCTTACAGGGGGCGAATGGCTACACCTTC	CASSLQGANGYTF
once	-	TRBV10-3	TRBJ1-5	TGTGCCATCGGGCAGAGCAATCAGCCCCAGCATTTT	CAIGQSNQPQHF
-	TRBD1	TRBV19	TRBJ1-5	TGTGCCAGTAGTATTACTGCGACAGGGGTGGAGCAGCCCCAGCATTTT	CASSITATGVEQPQHF
-	TRBD1	TRBV28	TRBJ2-5	TGTGCCAGCAGCTGGGGACAGGGGGCAATAGAGACCCAGTACTTC	CASSWGQGAIETQYF
-	TRBD2	TRBV25-1	TRBJ2-2	TGTGCCAGCAGTACCTCACTAGCGGGAGAGAACACCGGGGAGCTGTTTTTT	CASSTSLAGENTGELFF
-	-	TRBV21-1	TRBJ1-4	TGTGCCAGCAGCCAACAAGGGGAAGGAAAACTGTTTTTT	CASSQQGEGKLFF
-	TRBD1	TRBV2	TRBJ1-2	TGTGCCCTCCTACGGGACAGCGCCTCGTATGGCTACACCTTC	CALLRDSASYGYTF
-	TRBD1	TRBV28	TRBJ1-1	TGTGCCAGCAGTTTCGCTTTGGGACAGGTGAACACTGAAGCTTTCTTT	CASSFALGQVNTEAFF
-	-	TRBV2	TRBJ1-1	TGTGCCAGCAGCGAGGACTACCCTAGGGCTTTCTTT	CASSEDYPRAFF
-	TRBD1	TRBV6-1	TRBJ1-2	TGTGCCAGCAGTAAAGACAGGGACTATGGCTACACCTTC	CASSKDRDYGYTF
-	TRBD2	TRBV7-6	TRBJ2-7	TGTGCCACCCTACCTTGGACTAGCGGGGAGGAGCAGTACTTC	CATLPWTSGEEQYF
-	-	TRBV4-1	TRBJ2-7	TGCGCCAGCAGCCAAGTCGGGGTCTACGAGCAGTACTTC	CASSQVGVYEQYF
-	-	TRBV6-5	TRBJ1-5	TGTGCCAGCAGTTACTCGAGGTACGGTGATCAGCCCCAGCATTTT	CASSYSRYGDQPQHF
-	-	TRBV6-5	TRBJ1-1	TGTGCCAGCAGTTACCTTCCGGGAGACACTGAAGCTTTCTTT	CASSYLPGDTEAFF
-	TRBD2	TRBV7-6	TRBJ2-7	TGTGCCAGCAGCTCACTAGCGGGGGGGTACTCCTACGAGCAGTACTTC	CASSSLAGGYSYEQYF
-	-	TRBV23-1	TRBJ1-2	TGCGCCATAACAGATGGCTACACCTTC	CAITDGYTF
-	TRBD2	TRBV5-1	TRBJ2-3	TGCGCCAGCAGCTTCGGGAGGGCCGATACGCAGTATTTT	CASSFGRADTQYF
-	-	TRBV28	TRBJ2-7	TGTGCCAGCAGTTTGACTCGATACGAGCAGTACTTC	CASSLTRYEQYF
once	-	TRBV9	TRBJ1-5	TGTGCCAGCAGCGTAGGGCAGGTTCATCAGCCCCAGCATTTT	CASSVGQVHQPQHF
-	-	TRBV7-6	TRBJ2-7	TGTGCCAGCAGCGGGTTGACTGGGACTCAGACTTACGAGCAGTACTTC	CASSGLTGTQTYEQYF
-	-	TRBV7-2	TRBJ1-5	TGTGCCAGCAGCCGGACTGACAGGAACGAGCCCCAGCATTTT	CASSRTDRNEPQHF
-	-	TRBV11-1	TRBJ1-4	TGTGCCAGCAGCTCCGGGACTAATGAAAAACTGTTTTTT	CASSSGTNEKLFF
-	-	TRBV10-3	TRBJ2-7	TGTGCCATAAGGGAGACTAAAATGCGGGATGGCGAGCAGTACTTC	CAIRETKMRDGEQYF
-	-	TRBV19	TRBJ1-1	TGTGCCAGTAGTATAGATCGAGGGAACACTGAAGCTTTCTTT	CASSIDRGNTEAFF
once	-	TRBV6-5	TRBJ2-3	TGTGCCAGCAGTTCGAGAGATACGCAGTATTTT	CASSSRDTQYF
-	-	TRBV7-8	TRBJ2-3	TGTGCCAGCAGCTTAGAGGCAGGGGGCACAGATACGCAGTATTTT	CASSLEAGGTDTQYF
-	-	TRBV10-3	TRBJ2-7	TGTGCCATCAGTCCCTCCGACAGTACCTCCTCCTACGAGCAGTACTTC	CAISPSDSTSSYEQYF